This T cell receptor (beta chain) appears in the sequencing data of a study of cytomegalovirus exposure and HLA in healthy donors. Study at large: The 90 to 150 validation repertoires used the same platform as the roughly 670 first-cohort repertoires, a later analysis reported. General study results and limits: Subsequent analysis of the roughly 120 validation repertoires found a tendency for first-cohort TCR clusters to co-occur. Reports credit the classifier with highly specific, highly sensitive diagnosis of cytomegalovirus status.

The donors belonged to the approximately 120-subject validation cohort, separate from the roughly 700-subject first cohort. This clone appeared once. The antigen is unknown. Trimming shortened V by 6 bases and J by 1 base, and 15 bases separated the two germline ends. This CDR3 spans 15 amino acids. Germline CDR1 SGHNT, CDR2 YYREEE (reference sequence). Data came from immunoSEQ multiplex PCR; TCRdb stores just in-frame clones and leaves some out. The sample carries about 340,000 clones, more than 80% recorded once. This receptor was taken from a woman between 18 and 29 years old in good health and CMV-seronegative. The chain carries TRBV5-4 and TRBJ2-3; D is uncertain. Source material: PBMCs. CDR3 protein: CASTPMTQGTDTQYF. The CDR3 DNA sequence: TGTGCCAGCACCCCCATGACGCAGGGCACAGATACGCAGTATTTT.